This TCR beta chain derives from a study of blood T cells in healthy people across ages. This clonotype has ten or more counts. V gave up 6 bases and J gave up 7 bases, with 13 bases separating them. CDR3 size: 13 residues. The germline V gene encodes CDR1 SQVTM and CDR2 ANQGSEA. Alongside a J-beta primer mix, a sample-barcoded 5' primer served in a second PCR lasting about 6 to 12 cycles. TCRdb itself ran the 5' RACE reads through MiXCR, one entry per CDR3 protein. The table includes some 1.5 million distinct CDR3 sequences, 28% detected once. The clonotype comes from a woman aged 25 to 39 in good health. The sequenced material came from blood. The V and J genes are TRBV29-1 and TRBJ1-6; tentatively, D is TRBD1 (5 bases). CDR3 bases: TGCAGCGTGAGACCGGGACGGAATTCACCCCTCCACTTT. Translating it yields CSVRPGRNSPLHF. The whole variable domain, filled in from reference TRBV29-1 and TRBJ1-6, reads SAVISQKPSRDICQRGTSLTIQCQVDSQVTMMFWYRQQPGQSLTLIATANQGSEATYESGFVIDKFPISRPNLTFSTLTVSNMSPEDSSIYLCSVRPGRNSPLHFGNGTRLTVT.